This T cell receptor (beta chain) was recorded in a study of PD-1 blockade in classical Hodgkin lymphoma. Study in general: Each patient was given nivolumab 3 mg/kg through a vein every 2 weeks.

Study observations and caveats: Newly diagnosed patients and complete responders had comparable diversity at baseline.

Generated by immunoSEQ multiplex PCR, the TCRdb table keeps only in-frame clones and is missing some. Here the sample spans approximately 96,000 clones, 90% to 95% being singletons. Details on this clone: Its antigen is unidentified.

Time point reported: cycle 4 day 1 (C4D1), after more than five weeks of nivolumab. Exposure to brentuximab vedotin varied, and each patient had relapsed following autologous stem cell transplantation. When best responses were assessed, they were complete response, partial response or progressive disease. The germline CDR1 and CDR2 sequences are SEHNR and FQNEAQ (reference sequence). V lost 3 bases, J lost 3 bases, and 11 bases lay in between. This CDR3 spans 15 amino acids. This rearrangement joins TRBV7-9 to TRBJ1-4; D is unclear. This sequence originates from a human donor with classical Hodgkin lymphoma. The sample in question was peripheral blood mononuclear cells (PBMCs), obtained before the fourth cycle of nivolumab. The chain's CDR3 is CASSFRRVANEKLFF. The CDR3 DNA is TGTGCCAGCAGCTTTAGGAGGGTTGCTAATGAAAAACTGTTTTTT.